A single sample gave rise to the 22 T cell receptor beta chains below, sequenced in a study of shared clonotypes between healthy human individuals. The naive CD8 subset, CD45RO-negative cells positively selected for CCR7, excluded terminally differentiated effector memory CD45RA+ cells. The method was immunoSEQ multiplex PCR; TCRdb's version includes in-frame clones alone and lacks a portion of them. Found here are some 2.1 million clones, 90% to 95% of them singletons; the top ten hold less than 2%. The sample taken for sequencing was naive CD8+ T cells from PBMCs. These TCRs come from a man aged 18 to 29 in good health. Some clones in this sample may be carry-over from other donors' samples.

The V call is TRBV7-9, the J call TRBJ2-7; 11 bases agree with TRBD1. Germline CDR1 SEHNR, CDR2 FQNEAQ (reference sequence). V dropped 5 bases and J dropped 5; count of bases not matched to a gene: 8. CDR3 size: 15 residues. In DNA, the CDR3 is TGTGCCAGCAGCCTGGTGGGACAGGGGGAAGACGAGCAGTACTTC. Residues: CASSLVGQGEDEQYF.

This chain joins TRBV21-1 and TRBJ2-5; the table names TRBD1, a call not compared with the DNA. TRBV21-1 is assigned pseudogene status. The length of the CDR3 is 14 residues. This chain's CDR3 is CASVLRTKKETQYF. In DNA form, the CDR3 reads TGTGCCAGCGTTCTGAGGACAAAGAAAGAGACCCAGTACTTC.

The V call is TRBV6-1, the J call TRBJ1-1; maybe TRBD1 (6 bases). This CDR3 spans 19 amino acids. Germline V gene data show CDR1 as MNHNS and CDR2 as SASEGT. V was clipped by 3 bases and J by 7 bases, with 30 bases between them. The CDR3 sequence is CASSDGVFGGYGEHGEAFF. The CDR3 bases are TGTGCCAGCAGTGATGGTGTATTCGGGGGCTACGGGGAACACGGTGAAGCTTTCTTT.

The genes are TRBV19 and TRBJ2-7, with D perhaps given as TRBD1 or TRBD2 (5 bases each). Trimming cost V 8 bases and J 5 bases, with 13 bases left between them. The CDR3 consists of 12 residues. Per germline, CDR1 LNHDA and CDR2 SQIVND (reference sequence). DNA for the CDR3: TGTGCCAGTGCCTCCGGGGCAGACGAGCAGTACTTC. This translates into CASASGADEQYF.

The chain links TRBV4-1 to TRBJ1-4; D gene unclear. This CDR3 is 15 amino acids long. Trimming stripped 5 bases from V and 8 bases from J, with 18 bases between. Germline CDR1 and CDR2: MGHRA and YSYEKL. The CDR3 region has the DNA TGCGCCAGCAGCGGTATAGGGCAGGCTGGGGAAAAACTGTTTTTT. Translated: CASSGIGQAGEKLFF.

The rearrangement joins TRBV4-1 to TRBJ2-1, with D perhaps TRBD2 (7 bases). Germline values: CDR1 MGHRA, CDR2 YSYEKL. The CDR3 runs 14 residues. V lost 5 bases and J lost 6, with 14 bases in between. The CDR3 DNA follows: TGCGCCAGCAGCGAGGGGGGGGGTGTCAATGAGCAGTTCTTC. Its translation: CASSEGGGVNEQFF.

The CDR3 is CASLEGAGELFF. The CDR3 DNA sequence: TGTGCCAGCTTAGAGGGGGCCGGGGAGCTGTTTTTT. The chain links TRBV21-1 to TRBJ2-2; the table's TRBD1 call for D was not verified on the DNA. TRBV21-1 is described as a pseudogene. This CDR3 is built from 12 residues.

CDR3 in DNA: TGTGCCAGCAGATCCTATCTAGAATCTCGGGACTCGCCGGATGCGCAGTATTTT. It translates to CASRSYLESRDSPDAQYF. The chain has TRBV28 and TRBJ2-3; weak D call: TRBD2 (6 bases). The V end lost 6 bases, the J end lost 10 bases, and 32 bases lay between the germline ends. From germline, CDR1 is MDHEN and CDR2 SYDVKM. This CDR3 spans 18 amino acids. Variable domain in full (rest from reference TRBV28 and TRBJ2-3): DVKVTQSSRYLVKRTGEKVFLECVQDMDHENMFWYRQDPGLGLRLIYFSYDVKMKEKGDIPEGYSVSREKKERFSLILESASTNQTSMYLCASRSYLESRDSPDAQYFGPGTRLTVL.

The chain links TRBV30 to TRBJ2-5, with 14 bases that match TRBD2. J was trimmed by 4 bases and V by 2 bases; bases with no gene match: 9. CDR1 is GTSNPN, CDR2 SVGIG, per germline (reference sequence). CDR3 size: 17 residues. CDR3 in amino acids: CAWSPRSGLAGGETQYF. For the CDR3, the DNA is TGTGCCTGGAGTCCACGCTCTGGACTAGCGGGAGGAGAGACCCAGTACTTC.

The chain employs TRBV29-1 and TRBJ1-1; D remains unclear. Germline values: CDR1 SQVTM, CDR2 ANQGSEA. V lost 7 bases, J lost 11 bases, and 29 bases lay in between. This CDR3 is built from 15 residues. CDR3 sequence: CSASGGSQFAQVAFF. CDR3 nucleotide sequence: TGCAGCGCCTCCGGCGGATCCCAGTTCGCCCAGGTGGCTTTCTTT.

The CDR3 coding sequence is TGTGCCAGCAGCTTACTAGCGGGGCCAAAAAGCTCCTACAATGAGCAGTTCTTC. Translating gives CASSLLAGPKSSYNEQFF. This rearrangement joins TRBV7-9 to TRBJ2-1; 9 nucleotides align to TRBD2. The germline gives CDR1 SEHNR, CDR2 FQNEAQ (reference sequence). J gave up 0 bases and V 2 bases, and 8 bases lay outside the gene matches. The CDR3 loop spans 18 amino acids.

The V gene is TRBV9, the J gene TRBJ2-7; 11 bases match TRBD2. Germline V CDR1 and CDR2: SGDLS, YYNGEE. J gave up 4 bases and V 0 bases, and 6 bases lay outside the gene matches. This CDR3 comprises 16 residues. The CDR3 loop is CASSVDPLAGGYEQYF. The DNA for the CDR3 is TGTGCCAGCAGCGTAGACCCTTTAGCGGGAGGGTACGAGCAGTACTTC.

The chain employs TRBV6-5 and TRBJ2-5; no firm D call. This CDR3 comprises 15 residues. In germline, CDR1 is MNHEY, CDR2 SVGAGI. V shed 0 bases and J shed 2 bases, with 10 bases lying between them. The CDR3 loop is CASSYSSLEQETQYF. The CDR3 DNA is TGTGCCAGCAGTTACTCTTCCCTAGAACAAGAGACCCAGTACTTC.

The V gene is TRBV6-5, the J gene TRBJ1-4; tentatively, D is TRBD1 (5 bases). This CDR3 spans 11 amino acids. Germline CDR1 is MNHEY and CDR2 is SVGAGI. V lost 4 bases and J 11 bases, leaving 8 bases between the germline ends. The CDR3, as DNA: TGTGCCAGCAGTTGGGGGGGGAAACTGTTTTTT. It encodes CASSWGGKLFF.

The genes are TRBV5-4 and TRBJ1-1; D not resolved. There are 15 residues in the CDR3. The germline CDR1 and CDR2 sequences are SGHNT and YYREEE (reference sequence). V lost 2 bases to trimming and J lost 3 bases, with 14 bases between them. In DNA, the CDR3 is TGTGCCAGCAGCTTCCGACTTCGGAGGGACACTGAAGCTTTCTTT. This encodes CASSFRLRRDTEAFF.

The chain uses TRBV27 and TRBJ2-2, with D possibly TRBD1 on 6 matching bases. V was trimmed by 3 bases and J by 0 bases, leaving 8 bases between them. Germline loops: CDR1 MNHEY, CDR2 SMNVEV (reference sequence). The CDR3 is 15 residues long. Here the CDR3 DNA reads TGTGCCAGCAGTTTCGGGACAACGAACACCGGGGAGCTGTTTTTT. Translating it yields CASSFGTTNTGELFF.

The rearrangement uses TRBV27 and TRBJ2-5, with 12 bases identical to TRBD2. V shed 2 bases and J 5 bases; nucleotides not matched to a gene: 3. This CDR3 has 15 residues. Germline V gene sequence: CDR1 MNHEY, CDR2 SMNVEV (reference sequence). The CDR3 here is CASSLLAGGWETQYF. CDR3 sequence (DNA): TGTGCCAGCAGTTTACTAGCGGGAGGGTGGGAGACCCAGTACTTC.

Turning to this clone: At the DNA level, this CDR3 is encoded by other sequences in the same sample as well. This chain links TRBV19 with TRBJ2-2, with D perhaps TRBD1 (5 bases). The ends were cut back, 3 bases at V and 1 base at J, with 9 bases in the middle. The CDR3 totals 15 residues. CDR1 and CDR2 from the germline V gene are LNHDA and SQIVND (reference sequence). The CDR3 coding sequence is TGTGCCAGTAGTATCTGGCAGGGGAACACCGGGGAGCTGTTTTTT. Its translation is CASSIWQGNTGELFF.

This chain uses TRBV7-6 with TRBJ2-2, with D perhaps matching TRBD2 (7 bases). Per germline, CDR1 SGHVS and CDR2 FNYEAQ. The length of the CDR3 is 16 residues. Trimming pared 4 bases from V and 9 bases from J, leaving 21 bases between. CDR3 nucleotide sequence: TGTGCCAGCAGCTGGGGGGGCGGACCTGCACGACGGGAGCTGTTTTTT. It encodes CASSWGGGPARRELFF. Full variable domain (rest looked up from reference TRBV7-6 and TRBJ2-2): GAGVSQSPRYKVTKRGQDVALRCDPISGHVSLYWYRQALGQGPEFLTYFNYEAQQDKSGLPNDRFSAERPEGSISTLTIQRTEQRDSAMYRCASSWGGGPARRELFFGEGSRLTVL.

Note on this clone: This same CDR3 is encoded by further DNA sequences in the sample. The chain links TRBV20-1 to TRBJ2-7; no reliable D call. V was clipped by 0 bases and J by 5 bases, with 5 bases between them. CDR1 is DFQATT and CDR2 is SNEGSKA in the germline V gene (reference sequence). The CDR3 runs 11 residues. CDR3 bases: TGCAGTGCTAGAGATGGCCACGAGCAGTACTTC. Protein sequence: CSARDGHEQYF.

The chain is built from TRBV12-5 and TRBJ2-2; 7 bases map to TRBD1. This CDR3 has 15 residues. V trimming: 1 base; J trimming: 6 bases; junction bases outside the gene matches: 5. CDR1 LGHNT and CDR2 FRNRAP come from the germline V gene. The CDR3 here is CASGLDRGPSGELFF. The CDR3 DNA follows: TGTGCTAGTGGTTTGGACAGGGGACCGTCCGGGGAGCTGTTTTTT.

CDR3 amino acids: CASSHKDAAGGTGELFF. CDR3 nucleotides: TGTGCCAGCAGCCATAAAGACGCGGCGGGGGGCACCGGGGAGCTGTTTTTT. The V and J genes are TRBV7-9 and TRBJ2-2; TRBD2 agrees at 8 bases. The germline V gene encodes CDR1 SEHNR and CDR2 FQNEAQ (reference sequence). V was pared by 5 bases and J by 4 bases, with 12 bases of the junction left unmatched. This CDR3 contains 17 residues.